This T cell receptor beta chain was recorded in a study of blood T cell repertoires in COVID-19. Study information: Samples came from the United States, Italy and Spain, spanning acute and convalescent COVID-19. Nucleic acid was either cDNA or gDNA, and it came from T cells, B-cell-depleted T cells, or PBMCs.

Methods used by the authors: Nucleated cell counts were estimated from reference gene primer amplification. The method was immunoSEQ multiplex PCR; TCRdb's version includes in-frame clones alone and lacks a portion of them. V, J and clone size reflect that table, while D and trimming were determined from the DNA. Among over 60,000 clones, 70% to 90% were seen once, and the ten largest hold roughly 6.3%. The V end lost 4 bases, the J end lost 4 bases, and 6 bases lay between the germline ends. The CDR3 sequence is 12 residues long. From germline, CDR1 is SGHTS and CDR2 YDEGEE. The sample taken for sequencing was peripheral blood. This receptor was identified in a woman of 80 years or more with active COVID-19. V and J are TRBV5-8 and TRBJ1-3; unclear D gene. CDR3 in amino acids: CASSSPGNTIYF. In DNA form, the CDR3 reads TGTGCCAGCAGCAGCCCGGGAAACACCATATATTTT.